This TCR beta chain was identified during a study of cytomegalovirus exposure and HLA in healthy donors. Regarding this clone: No antigen is known for it.

Study-level points and caveats: There were a few CMV-associated chains whose specificity for CMV antigens was confirmed in vitro. A list of around 160 TCR beta chains associated with cytomegalovirus was given.

Here immunoSEQ multiplex PCR was the method, and the copy in TCRdb shows in-frame clones only, minus some. This sample has about 200,000 clones, with about 81% found just once. Trimming shortened V by 1 base and J by 3 bases, and 12 bases separated the two germline ends. The CDR3 runs to 15 residues. Germline lookup yields CDR1 MNHNS and CDR2 SASEGT. This chain joins TRBV6-1 and TRBJ1-2, with D unclear. Sequenced: PBMCs. The TCR originated in a woman in her thirties in good health and CMV-seronegative. In DNA, the CDR3 is TGTGCCAGCAGTGAAGTACCGGACTGGGACTATGGCTACACCTTC. Amino acid sequence: CASSEVPDWDYGYTF.